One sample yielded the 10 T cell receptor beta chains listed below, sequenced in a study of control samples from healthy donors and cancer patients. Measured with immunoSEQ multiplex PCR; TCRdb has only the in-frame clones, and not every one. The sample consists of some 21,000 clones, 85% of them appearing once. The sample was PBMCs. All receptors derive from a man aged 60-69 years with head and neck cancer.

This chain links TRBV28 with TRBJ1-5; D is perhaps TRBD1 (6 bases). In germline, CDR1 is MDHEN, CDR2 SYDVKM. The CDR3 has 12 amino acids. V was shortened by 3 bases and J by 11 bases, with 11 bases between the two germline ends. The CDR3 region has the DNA TGTGCCAGCAGTTTTGGGACACGGGCCCAGCATTTT. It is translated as CASSFGTRAQHF.

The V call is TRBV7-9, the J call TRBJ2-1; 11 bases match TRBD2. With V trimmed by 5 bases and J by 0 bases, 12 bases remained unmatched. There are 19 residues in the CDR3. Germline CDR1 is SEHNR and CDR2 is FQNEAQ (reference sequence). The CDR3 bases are TGTGCCAGCAGCGCCAGAAGACTAGCGGGATATATCTCCTACAATGAGCAGTTCTTC. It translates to CASSARRLAGYISYNEQFF.

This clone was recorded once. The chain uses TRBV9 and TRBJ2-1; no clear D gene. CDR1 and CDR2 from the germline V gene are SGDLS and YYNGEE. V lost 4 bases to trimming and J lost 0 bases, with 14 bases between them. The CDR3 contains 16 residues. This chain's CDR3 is CASSSLGGGSYNEQFF. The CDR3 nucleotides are TGTGCCAGCAGCTCCTTGGGTGGCGGCTCCTACAATGAGCAGTTCTTC.

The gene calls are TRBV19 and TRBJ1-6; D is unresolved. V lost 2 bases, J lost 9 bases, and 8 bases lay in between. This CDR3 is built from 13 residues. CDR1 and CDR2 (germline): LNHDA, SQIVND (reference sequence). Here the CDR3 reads CASSIRDRSPLHF. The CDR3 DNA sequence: TGTGCCAGTAGTATAAGAGACCGTTCACCCCTCCACTTT.

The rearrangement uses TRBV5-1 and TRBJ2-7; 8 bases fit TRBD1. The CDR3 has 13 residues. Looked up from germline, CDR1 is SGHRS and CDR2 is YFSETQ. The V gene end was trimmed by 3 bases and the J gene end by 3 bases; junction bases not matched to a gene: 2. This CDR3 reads CASSYGQGYEQYV. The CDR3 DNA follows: TGCGCCAGCAGCTACGGACAGGGCTACGAGCAGTACGTC.

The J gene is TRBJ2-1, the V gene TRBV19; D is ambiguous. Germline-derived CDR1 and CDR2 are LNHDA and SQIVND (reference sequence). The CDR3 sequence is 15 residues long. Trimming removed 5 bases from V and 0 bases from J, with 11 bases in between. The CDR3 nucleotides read TGTGCCAGTAGTCCCGAACCGAGCTCCTACAATGAGCAGTTCTTC. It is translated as CASSPEPSSYNEQFF.

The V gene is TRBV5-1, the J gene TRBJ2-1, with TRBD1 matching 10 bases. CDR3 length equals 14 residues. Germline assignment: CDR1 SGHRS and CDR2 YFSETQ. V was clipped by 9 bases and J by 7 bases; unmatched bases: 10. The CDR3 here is CATAGTGEGNEQFF. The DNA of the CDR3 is TGCGCCACCGCCGGGACAGGGGAAGGGAATGAGCAGTTCTTC.

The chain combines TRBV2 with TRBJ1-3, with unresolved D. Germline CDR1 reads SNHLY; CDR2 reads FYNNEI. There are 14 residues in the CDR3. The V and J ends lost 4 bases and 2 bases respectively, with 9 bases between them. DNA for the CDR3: TGTGCCAGCAGTGGTAGCACCACTGGAAACACCATATATTTT. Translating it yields CASSGSTTGNTIYF. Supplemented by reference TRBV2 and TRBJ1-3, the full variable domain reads EPEVTQTPSHQVTQMGQEVILRCVPISNHLYFYWYRQILGQKVEFLVSFYNNEISEKSEIFDDQFSVERPDGSNFTLKIRSTKLEDSAMYFCASSGSTTGNTIYFGEGSWLTVV.

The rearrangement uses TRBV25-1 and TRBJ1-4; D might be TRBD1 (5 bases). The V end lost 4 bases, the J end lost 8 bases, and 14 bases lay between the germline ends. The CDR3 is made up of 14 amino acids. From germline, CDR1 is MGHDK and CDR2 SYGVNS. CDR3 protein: CASSGPGGDEKLFF. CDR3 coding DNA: TGTGCCAGCAGTGGACCCGGGGGGGACGAAAAACTGTTTTTT. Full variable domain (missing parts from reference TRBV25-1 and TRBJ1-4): EADIYQTPRYLVIGTGKKITLECSQTMGHDKMYWYQQDPGMELHLIHYSYGVNSTEKGDLSSESTVSRIRTEHFPLTLESARPSHTSQYLCASSGPGGDEKLFFGSGTQLSVL.

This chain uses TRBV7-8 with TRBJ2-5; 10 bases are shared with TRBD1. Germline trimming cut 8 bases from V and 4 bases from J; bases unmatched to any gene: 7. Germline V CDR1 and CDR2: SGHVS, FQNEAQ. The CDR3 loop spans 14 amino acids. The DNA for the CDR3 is TGTGCCAGCTCGGGACAGGGGATATCAGAGACCCAGTACTTC. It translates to CASSGQGISETQYF.